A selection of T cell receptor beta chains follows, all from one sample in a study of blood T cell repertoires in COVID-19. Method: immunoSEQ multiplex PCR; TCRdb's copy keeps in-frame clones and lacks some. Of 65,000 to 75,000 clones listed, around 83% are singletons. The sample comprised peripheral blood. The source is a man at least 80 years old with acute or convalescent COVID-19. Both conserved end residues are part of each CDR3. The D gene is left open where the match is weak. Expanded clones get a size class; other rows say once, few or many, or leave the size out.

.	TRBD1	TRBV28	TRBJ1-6	TGTGCCAGCAGAGGACAGGGGTATAATTCACCCCTCCACTTT	CASRGQGYNSPLHF
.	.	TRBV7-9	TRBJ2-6	TGTGCCAGCAGCTTCGGACAGAGCTCTGGGGCCAACGTCCTGACTTTC	CASSFGQSSGANVLTF
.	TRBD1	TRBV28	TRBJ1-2	TGTGCCAGCAGTTTACTAGGTCCGGGACAGGGGGCTGGCTATGGCTACACCTTC	CASSLLGPGQGAGYGYTF
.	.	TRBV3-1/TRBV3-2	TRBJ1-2	TGTGCCAGCAGCCAAGGGACAGTCTATGGCTACACCTTC	CASSQGTVYGYTF
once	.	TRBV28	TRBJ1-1	TGTGCCAGCAGCCTAGCCAAGAACACTGAAGCTTTCTTT	CASSLAKNTEAFF
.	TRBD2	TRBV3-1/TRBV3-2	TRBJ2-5	TGTGCCAGCAGCCCAAGGAGACTAGCGGGAGTCGAGACCCAGTACTTC	CASSPRRLAGVETQYF
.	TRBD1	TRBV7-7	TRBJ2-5	TGTGCCAGCAGCTTAGGGACAGGGTTTCAAGAGACCCAGTACTTC	CASSLGTGFQETQYF
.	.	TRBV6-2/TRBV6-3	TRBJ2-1	TGTGCCAGCAGTTACTCCCGGACTGCGGTCAATGAGCAGTTCTTC	CASSYSRTAVNEQFF
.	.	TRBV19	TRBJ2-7	TGTGCCAGTAGACAGGGTGCCCACGTCGCCTACGAGCAGTACTTC	CASRQGAHVAYEQYF
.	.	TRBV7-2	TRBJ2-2	TGTGCCAGCAGCTTAATCGGCCTAGCCCCGACCGGGGAGCTGTTTTTT	CASSLIGLAPTGELFF
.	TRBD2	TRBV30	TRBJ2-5	TGTGCCTGGAGTACGCTAGCGGAAGAGACCCAGTACTTC	CAWSTLAEETQYF
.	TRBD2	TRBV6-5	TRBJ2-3	TGTGCCAGCAGAAGCGGGGGAACTAGCACAGATACGCAGTATTTT	CASRSGGTSTDTQYF
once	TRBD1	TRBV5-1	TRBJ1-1	TGCGCCAGCAGCCCCGACCAGGGGGGCACTGAAGCTTTCTTT	CASSPDQGGTEAFF
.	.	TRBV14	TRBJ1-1	TGTGCCAGCAGCCTACAGTCTTACACTGAAGCTTTCTTT	CASSLQSYTEAFF
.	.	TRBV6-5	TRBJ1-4	TGTGCCAGCAGTTACTGGGGGGCAACTAATGAAAAACTGTTTTTT	CASSYWGATNEKLFF
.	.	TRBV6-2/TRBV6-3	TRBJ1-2	TGTGCCAGCAGTTACTATCACGGTTCTAACTATGGCTACACCTTC	CASSYYHGSNYGYTF
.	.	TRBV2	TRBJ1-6	TGTGCCAGCAGTGACAGAAACTATAATTCACCCCTCCACTTT	CASSDRNYNSPLHF
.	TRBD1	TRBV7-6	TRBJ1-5	TGTGCCAGCAGCCCGGGGACAGGGGCTAGCAATCAGCCCCAGCATTTT	CASSPGTGASNQPQHF
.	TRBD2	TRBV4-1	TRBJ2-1	TGCGCCAGCAGCCTTGGGACTAGCGGACTTTACAATGAGCAGTTCTTC	CASSLGTSGLYNEQFF
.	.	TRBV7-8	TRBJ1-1	TGTGCCAGCAGCTTAGGCCCGGGTACTTTGAGCTTGAACACTGAAGCTTTCTTT	CASSLGPGTLSLNTEAFF
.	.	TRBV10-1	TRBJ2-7	TGCGCCAGCAGCCCCGGAGGGGTCGGGGAGGACGAGCAGTACTTC	CASSPGGVGEDEQYF
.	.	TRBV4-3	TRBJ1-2	TGCGCCAGCAGCCAAGATCGCGGAAACTATGGCTACACCTTC	CASSQDRGNYGYTF
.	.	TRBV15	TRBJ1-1	TGTGCCACCAGCGATGACACCCTCGGGGCTGAAGCTTTCTTT	CATSDDTLGAEAFF
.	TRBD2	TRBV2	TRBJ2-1	TGTGCCAGCACCCCGACTAGCGGGGGGCCCAATGAGCAGTTCTTC	CASTPTSGGPNEQFF
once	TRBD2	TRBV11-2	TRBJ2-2	TGTGCCAGCAGCCCGTTACTAGCGGGAGTCACCGGGGAGCTGTTTTTT	CASSPLLAGVTGELFF